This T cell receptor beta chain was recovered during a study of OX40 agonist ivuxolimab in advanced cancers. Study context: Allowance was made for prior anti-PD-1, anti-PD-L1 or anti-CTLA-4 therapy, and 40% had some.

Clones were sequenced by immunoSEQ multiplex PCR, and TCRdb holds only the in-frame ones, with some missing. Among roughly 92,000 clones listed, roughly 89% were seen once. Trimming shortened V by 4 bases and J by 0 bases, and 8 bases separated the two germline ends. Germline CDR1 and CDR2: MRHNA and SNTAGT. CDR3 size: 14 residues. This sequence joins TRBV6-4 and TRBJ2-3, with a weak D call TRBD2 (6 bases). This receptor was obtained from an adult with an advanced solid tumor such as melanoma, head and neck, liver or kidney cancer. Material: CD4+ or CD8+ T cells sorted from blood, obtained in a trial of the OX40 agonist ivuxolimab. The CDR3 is CASSAGTSTDTQYF. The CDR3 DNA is TGTGCCAGCAGTGCCGGGACTAGCACAGATACGCAGTATTTT.